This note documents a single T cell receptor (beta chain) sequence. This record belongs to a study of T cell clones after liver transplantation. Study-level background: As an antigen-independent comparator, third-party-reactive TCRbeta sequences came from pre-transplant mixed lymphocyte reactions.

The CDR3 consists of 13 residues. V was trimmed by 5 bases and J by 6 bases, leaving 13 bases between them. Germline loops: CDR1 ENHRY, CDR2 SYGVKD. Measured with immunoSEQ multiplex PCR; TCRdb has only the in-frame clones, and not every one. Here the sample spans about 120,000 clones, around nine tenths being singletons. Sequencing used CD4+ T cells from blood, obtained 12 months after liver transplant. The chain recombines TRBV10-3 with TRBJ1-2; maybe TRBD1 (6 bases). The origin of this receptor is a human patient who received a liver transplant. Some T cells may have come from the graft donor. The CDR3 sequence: CAISPGGQNGYTF. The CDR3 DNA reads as TGTGCCATCAGTCCTGGGGGGCAGAATGGCTACACCTTC.